This TCR beta chain was observed in a study of blood T cell repertoires in COVID-19 (dated by TCRdb to the early 2020s). In the study overall: Samples from collaborators originated in the United States, Italy and Spain and spanned both the acute and convalescent phases of COVID-19. The material from the prospective study consisted of cDNA or gDNA derived from T cells, B-cell-depleted T cells, or PBMCs. Subjects who had been exposed to COVID-19, were actively infected with it, or had recovered from it provided the deeply sampled blood TCRbeta repertoires that made up the dataset. A freely available public database, intended as a resource for researchers studying the immune response to SARS-CoV-2, is where the repertoires were released. Samples were obtained from the ongoing ImmuneRACE study (first 160 participants) and from roughly 1,300 subjects provided by 6 global collaborators. A de-identified subject ID, COVID-19 status, age in years and sex were almost always included in the sample metadata. Where HLA class I and class II types were available, the types were taken from metadata supplied by the sample provider, not from assay-based typing. Overall study outcomes, separate from this receptor: How much clinical and demographic metadata was included differed by source and by participant, and the metadata was provided uncurated.

The CDR3 measures 13 amino acids from cysteine to phenylalanine. Only the CDR3 portion is preserved as DNA: 39 bases, with reading frame beginning at the first base. Taken from the germline V gene, the CDR1 and CDR2 loops are SGDLS and YYNGEE. The V end gives up 1 base and the J end 5 bases, leaving 3 bases in the junction not matched to a gene. Each collaborating institution followed its own protocols to collect whole blood in K2EDTA tubes. Collaborator samples were shipped for TCRbeta analysis as frozen whole blood, isolated PBMCs, or DNA extracted from either sample type. The immunoSEQ Assay, a bias-controlled multiplex PCR, was used to amplify TCRbeta CDR3 regions from genomic DNA. The study's processing was this. Within the assay, amplification of reference gene primers was used to estimate how many nucleated cells each sample contained. To quantify the absolute abundance of each unique TCRbeta CDR3 rearrangement, sequence reads were collapsed and filtered. For each sample, productive Simpson clonality was calculated as the square root of Simpson's diversity index over productive rearrangements. As stored in TCRdb, this immuneACCESS dataset retains in-frame rearrangements with V and J assigned. A fraction of the clones does not appear; measured against another copy, unresolved V genes explain less than half of the discrepancy, and the remainder lacks a known reason. That table supplies the V and J calls and clone size; D and trimming were determined from the DNA. Across this sample there are approximately 170,000 clones, with 80% to 90% seen only once. About 9.6% of the sample belongs to the ten largest clones.

Regarding this clone: The specificity of this receptor is unknown. The sample holds no much larger clone one base away, and base qualities are not on file.

The sequence joins TRBV9 to TRBJ2-7; 7 of the junction bases match TRBD2. The material sequenced was peripheral blood. This TCR was recovered from a man aged 50 or older with active or convalescent COVID-19. The CDR3 sequence is CASSVMAGDEQYF. The sequenced DNA is TGTGCCAGCAGCGTAATGGCGGGAGACGAGCAGTACTTC.